A single sample gave rise to the 28 T cell receptor beta chains below, sequenced in a study of cytomegalovirus exposure and HLA in healthy donors. Vbeta (60) and Jbeta (13) primers were used in the PCR. TCRdb's copy holds only in-frame clones and misses some; the assay was immunoSEQ multiplex PCR. The sample consists of around 90,000 clones, around three quarters of them appearing once. The sample consisted of PBMCs. The receptors were sampled from a man under 40 in good health and CMV-seronegative.

CDR3 in DNA: TGTGCCAGCAGCGCTCGGACAGGGGTTACTGAAGCTTTCTTT. It is translated as CASSARTGVTEAFF. This sequence joins TRBV11-2 and TRBJ1-1; TRBD1 agrees at 9 bases. This CDR3 comprises 14 residues. Germline CDR1 is SGHAT and CDR2 is FQNNGV. The V segment lost 5 bases and the J segment 5 bases; nucleotides outside the gene matches: 6.

The rearrangement joins TRBV7-9 to TRBJ2-1; TRBD2 matches at 8 bases. From germline, CDR1 is SEHNR and CDR2 FQNEAQ (reference sequence). The length of the CDR3 is 17 residues. J gave up 0 bases and V 5 bases, and 9 bases lay outside the gene matches. In DNA, the CDR3 is TGTGCCAGCAGCCCCATTTTAGCGGGGAGCTCCTACAATGAGCAGTTCTTC. The encoded protein is CASSPILAGSSYNEQFF.

This clone was seen just once. This chain joins TRBV5-4 and TRBJ2-3; 14 nucleotides line up with TRBD2. CDR1 SGHNT and CDR2 YYREEE come from the germline V gene (reference sequence). The CDR3 contains 17 residues. Germline trimming cut 4 bases from V and 6 bases from J; bases unmatched to any gene: 10. CDR3 sequence reads: CASSPGTSGRGRDTQYF. CDR3 nucleotides: TGTGCCAGCAGCCCCGGGACTAGCGGGAGAGGGAGGGATACGCAGTATTTT.

The V gene is TRBV28, the J gene TRBJ2-3; possible D gene TRBD2, 6 bases. V shed 8 bases and J shed 1 base, with 13 bases lying between them. Germline V CDR1 and CDR2: MDHEN, SYDVKM. CDR3 length equals 14 residues. CDR3 loop: CASDEASGTDTQYF. CDR3 in DNA: TGTGCCAGCGATGAGGCTAGCGGCACAGATACGCAGTATTTT.

The chain uses TRBV5-4 and TRBJ2-7; 9 positions agree with TRBD1. This CDR3 comprises 15 residues. The germline V gene encodes CDR1 SGHNT and CDR2 YYREEE (reference sequence). V lost 4 bases and J lost 4; bases outside the gene matches: 9. The CDR3 reads CASSQGGTGLYEQYF. The CDR3 nucleotides are TGTGCCAGCAGCCAAGGCGGGACAGGGCTTTACGAGCAGTACTTC.

This chain joins TRBV9 and TRBJ2-3, with D unresolved. CDR1 SGDLS and CDR2 YYNGEE come from the germline V gene. The CDR3 consists of 15 residues. Deletions cut 4 bases from V and 4 bases from J, with 16 bases between. Here the CDR3 reads CASSPRWRWPDTQYF. The CDR3 DNA reads TGTGCCAGCAGCCCGAGGTGGAGATGGCCAGATACGCAGTATTTT.

This clone was recorded only once. The chain joins TRBV7-2 to TRBJ1-5; no reliable D call. The CDR3 loop spans 15 amino acids. Germline V lookup: CDR1 SGHTA, CDR2 FQGNSA. The V end lost 1 base, the J end lost 0 bases, and 7 bases lay between the germline ends. CDR3 region: CASSLGAYSNQPQHF. DNA of the CDR3: TGTGCCAGCAGCTTAGGTGCCTATAGCAATCAGCCCCAGCATTTT. Full variable domain (outside the CDR3, taken from reference TRBV7-2 and TRBJ1-5): GAGVSQSPSNKVTEKGKDVELRCDPISGHTALYWYRQSLGQGLEFLIYFQGNSAPDKSGLPSDRFSAERTGGSVSTLTIQRTQQEDSAVYLCASSLGAYSNQPQHFGDGTRLSIL.

Only a few counts were recorded for this clone. This chain uses TRBV27 with TRBJ1-1; the match to TRBD1 covers 8 bases. V was pared by 2 bases and J by 4 bases, with 21 bases of the junction left unmatched. Germline loops: CDR1 MNHEY, CDR2 SMNVEV (reference sequence). The CDR3 runs 20 residues. The CDR3 nucleotides read TGTGCCAGCAGTTTAAGCCCGAGGGGAGGACAGGGTTTTGTTGGCACTGAAGCTTTCTTT. Translated: CASSLSPRGGQGFVGTEAFF.

The V call is TRBV11-2, the J call TRBJ2-5; TRBD2 agrees at 7 bases. Germline trimming cut 2 bases from V and 2 bases from J; bases unmatched to any gene: 5. This CDR3 region has 15 residues. The germline CDR1 and CDR2 sequences are SGHAT and FQNNGV. The CDR3 DNA sequence: TGTGCCAGCAGCTTAAATCTAGCGGAACAAGAGACCCAGTACTTC. Its protein is CASSLNLAEQETQYF.

About this clone: This specimen includes other DNA sequences encoding the same CDR3. The chain links TRBV5-6 to TRBJ1-2; TRBD1 matches 8 bases. The CDR3 runs 15 residues. From germline, CDR1 is SGHDT and CDR2 YYEEEE. Losses at the gene ends were 7 bases for V and 4 bases for J; bases not matched to a gene: 12. The CDR3 sequence is CASDQEGQGGYGYTF. The CDR3 DNA is TGTGCCAGCGACCAAGAAGGACAGGGTGGCTATGGCTACACCTTC.

As to this clone: The sample holds other DNA sequences that translate to the same CDR3. This chain links TRBV19 with TRBJ1-3, with 7 nucleotides matching TRBD1. V lost 4 bases, J lost 10 bases, and 7 bases stayed unmatched. CDR1 is LNHDA, CDR2 SQIVND, per germline (reference sequence). This CDR3 has 13 amino acids. The CDR3 nucleotides are TGTGCCAGTAGTACTCAAACAGGGGATACCATATATTTT. Encoded protein: CASSTQTGDTIYF.

The rearrangement links TRBV4-1 to TRBJ1-5, with TRBD1 identical over 9 bases. Germline lookup yields CDR1 MGHRA and CDR2 YSYEKL. Trimming removed 6 bases from V and 2 bases from J; junction bases left unmatched: 2. The CDR3 spans 14 residues. In nucleotides, the CDR3 is TGCGCCAGCAGTCGGGACAGGGGCAATCAGCCCCAGCATTTT. Translating gives CASSRDRGNQPQHF.

This chain joins TRBV5-6 and TRBJ1-1; D gene ambiguous. Per the germline V gene, CDR1 is SGHDT and CDR2 is YYEEEE. CDR3 length: 15 amino acids. V dropped 3 bases and J dropped 4 bases, with 16 bases sitting between them. CDR3 residues: CASSSLRGRFTEAFF. The CDR3 DNA follows: TGTGCCAGCAGCTCCTTACGGGGTAGGTTCACTGAAGCTTTCTTT.

The chain carries TRBV6-1 and TRBJ2-4; 9 bases align to TRBD1. The CDR3 loop spans 16 amino acids. The V segment lost 1 base and the J segment 6 bases; nucleotides outside the gene matches: 7. The germline V gene encodes CDR1 MNHNS and CDR2 SASEGT. The CDR3 DNA reads TGTGCCAGCAGTGAAGTACAGGGGGCGTCGAGAAACATTCAGTACTTC. As protein: CASSEVQGASRNIQYF.

The chain uses TRBV5-4 and TRBJ1-1; 8 nucleotides align to TRBD1. Germline V gene data show CDR1 as SGHNT and CDR2 as YYREEE (reference sequence). This CDR3 is built from 17 residues. The V and J ends lost 4 bases and 2 bases, in that order; junction bases with no gene match: 13. Here the CDR3 reads CASSRDKPGQVNTEAFF. Written as DNA, the CDR3 is TGTGCCAGCAGCAGAGACAAACCGGGACAGGTAAACACTGAAGCTTTCTTT.

As concerns this clone: Germline is not matched at one junction end, which may reflect a read error. The chain is built from TRBV5-1 and TRBJ1-1, with 9 bases aligning to TRBD1. The CDR3 runs 15 residues. The germline V gene encodes CDR1 SGHRS and CDR2 YFSETQ. The CDR3 here is CASSLPGQGLTEASF. The CDR3 coding sequence is TGCGCCAGCAGCCTACCGGGACAGGGCCTGACTGAAGCTTCCTTT. Full variable domain (outside the CDR3, taken from reference TRBV5-1 and TRBJ1-1): KAGVTQTPRYLIKTRGQQVTLSCSPISGHRSVSWYQQTPGQGLQFLFEYFSETQRNKGNFPGRFSGRQFSNSRSEMNVSTLELGDSALYLCASSLPGQGLTEASFGQGTRLTVV.

This clone has more than one count but fewer than ten. The V gene is TRBV4-3, the J gene TRBJ2-7; 8 bases match TRBD1. This CDR3 spans 15 amino acids. After removal of 4 bases from V and 6 bases from J, the junction contained 11 bases not matched to a gene. Germline V gives CDR1 LGHNA, CDR2 YSLEER. CDR3 nucleotide sequence: TGCGCCAGCAGCCTCACCCGACAGGGGCTGGGCGAGCAGTACTTC. The encoded protein is CASSLTRQGLGEQYF.

V gene TRBV5-6 combines with J gene TRBJ1-2; D is unclear. This CDR3 has 12 amino acids. The V gene's germline CDR1 is SGHDT and CDR2 YYEEEE. Trimming cost V 0 bases and J 13 bases, with 13 bases left between them. CDR3 loop: CASSLAFRECTF. As DNA, the CDR3 is TGTGCCAGCAGCTTGGCCTTTCGGGAGTGCACCTTC. Supplemented by reference TRBV5-6 and TRBJ1-2, the full variable domain reads DAGVTQSPTHLIKTRGQQVTLRCSPKSGHDTVSWYQQALGQGPQFIFQYYEEEERQRGNFPDRFSGHQFPNYSSELNVNALLLGDSALYLCASSLAFRECTFGSGTRLTVV.

This chain uses TRBV4-1 with TRBJ2-1; 7 bases agree with TRBD2. The germline V gene has CDR1 MGHRA and CDR2 YSYEKL. J gave up 2 bases and V 5 bases, and 6 bases lay outside the gene matches. The CDR3 loop spans 15 amino acids. CDR3 loop: CASSTGRRTYNEQFF. CDR3 nucleotides: TGCGCCAGCAGCACCGGGAGGCGGACCTACAATGAGCAGTTCTTC.

This clone has a count of ten or more. The rearrangement joins TRBV2 to TRBJ1-1; D gene uncertain. Per germline, CDR1 SNHLY and CDR2 FYNNEI. V lost 6 bases to trimming and J lost 1 base, with 9 bases between them. The CDR3 contains 13 residues. The CDR3: CASRPGRNTEAFF. The CDR3 nucleotides are TGTGCCAGCAGGCCGGGTAGGAACACTGAAGCTTTCTTT. The full variable domain, in which reference TRBV2 and TRBJ1-1 provide the parts outside the CDR3, is EPEVTQTPSHQVTQMGQEVILRCVPISNHLYFYWYRQILGQKVEFLVSFYNNEISEKSEIFDDQFSVERPDGSNFTLKIRSTKLEDSAMYFCASRPGRNTEAFFGQGTRLTVV.

The chain employs TRBV19 and TRBJ2-5, with 9 bases lining up with TRBD2. Germline-derived CDR1 and CDR2 are LNHDA and SQIVND (reference sequence). Trimming took 5 bases from V and 2 from J; bases not matched to a gene: 6. This CDR3 is 15 amino acids long. The CDR3 DNA reads TGTGCCAGTAGTCGGGGCGGGGGGGGACAAGAGACCCAGTACTTC. Encoded protein: CASSRGGGGQETQYF. The full variable domain, its missing parts supplied by reference TRBV19 and TRBJ2-5, is DGGITQSPKYLFRKEGQNVTLSCEQNLNHDAMYWYRQDPGQGLRLIYYSQIVNDFQKGDIAEGYSVSREKKESFPLTVTSAQKNPTAFYLCASSRGGGGQETQYFGPGTRLLVL.

The rearrangement joins TRBV6-1 to TRBJ1-1; 8 nucleotides match TRBD1. The V gene's germline CDR1 is MNHNS and CDR2 SASEGT. V was pared by 2 bases and J by 3 bases, with 2 bases of the junction left unmatched. The CDR3 consists of 14 residues. The CDR3 loop reads CASSEQGADTEAFF. Written as DNA, the CDR3 is TGTGCCAGCAGTGAACAGGGGGCTGACACTGAAGCTTTCTTT.

The chain joins TRBV9 to TRBJ2-7, with D maybe TRBD1 (6 bases). The CDR3 has 12 residues. Per germline, CDR1 SGDLS and CDR2 YYNGEE. The ends were cut back, 7 bases at V and 4 bases at J, with 12 bases in the middle. The CDR3 loop is CASGQNLYEQYF. CDR3 sequence (DNA): TGTGCCAGCGGACAGAATCTATACGAGCAGTACTTC.

On this clone itself: Other DNA sequences in this sample translate to the same CDR3. The V call is TRBV5-1, the J call TRBJ2-3; D is possibly TRBD1 (5 bases). The CDR3 spans 14 residues. V was clipped by 0 bases and J by 0 bases, with 5 bases between them. CDR1 is SGHRS and CDR2 is YFSETQ in the germline V gene. The CDR3 spells CASSLGQSTDTQYF. CDR3 coding DNA: TGCGCCAGCAGCTTGGGACAGAGCACAGATACGCAGTATTTT.

The rearrangement links TRBV7-6 to TRBJ1-5; 7 positions match TRBD1. Germline CDR1 SGHVS, CDR2 FNYEAQ. Unmatched junction bases numbered 9, after V lost 1 base and J lost 9 bases. The CDR3 covers 15 residues. CDR3 nucleotide sequence: TGTGCCAGCAGCTTAGAAGGGGGCCCGATGAGGCCCCAGCATTTT. Protein: CASSLEGGPMRPQHF.

The rearrangement joins TRBV12-2 to TRBJ1-5; the table assigns TRBD1, which was not confirmed against the DNA. TRBV12-2 is assigned pseudogene status. The CDR3 runs 16 residues. The CDR3 spells CASRLLPGGVSQPQHF. The CDR3 DNA reads TGTGCAAGTCGCTTATTGCCAGGGGGCGTTAGTCAGCCCCAGCATTTT.

V usage is TRBV7-6 and J usage is TRBJ1-1, with 7 bases matching TRBD1. CDR1 and CDR2 (germline): SGHVS, FNYEAQ. The CDR3 is made up of 15 amino acids. J lost 3 bases, V lost 5 bases, and 9 bases had no gene match. This CDR3 is CASSGRTGGDTEAFF. The DNA for the CDR3 is TGTGCCAGCAGCGGCCGGACAGGTGGGGACACTGAAGCTTTCTTT.

The chain employs TRBV2 and TRBJ2-7; 9 positions agree with TRBD1. In germline, CDR1 is SNHLY, CDR2 FYNNEI. The CDR3 spans 13 residues. Losses at the gene ends were 8 bases for V and 2 bases for J; bases not matched to a gene: 4. CDR3 protein: CASRTGVPYEQYF. The DNA of the CDR3 is TGTGCCAGCCGGACAGGGGTTCCCTACGAGCAGTACTTC.